These 17 T cell receptor beta chains came from one sample sequenced in a study of shared clonotypes between healthy human individuals (dated by TCRdb to about 2020). Library generation was performed with the immunoSEQ multiplex PCR assay. What TCRdb holds here is the immuneACCESS table cut down to in-frame rearrangements. Part of the clones is not present; checked against another copy, under half of the missing clones reflect an unresolved V gene, and the others are unexplained. The sample table holds roughly 2,300,000 clones, of which 85% to 95% were seen once. The ten largest clones add up to approximately 0.4% of the sample. The sequencing input was naive CD4+ T cells from PBMCs. In the paper's terms, the cell subset or site label means: CD45RA+ positively selected. These receptor sequences come from a young man in good health. Some clones in this sample may be carry-over from other donors' samples.

The chain has TRBV7-2 and TRBJ2-7; TRBD1 is a possible D gene (6 bases). Germline CDR1 SGHTA, CDR2 FQGNSA. This CDR3 contains 14 residues. Trimming took off 4 bases at V and 0 bases at J, with 10 bases between the two ends. For the CDR3, the DNA is TGTGCCAGCAGCTCCCGGGACATCTCCTACGAGCAGTACTTC. This translates into CASSSRDISYEQYF.

V gene TRBV21-1 combines with J gene TRBJ1-5. TRBV21-1 is designated a pseudogene. CDR3 length: 13 residues. The CDR3 nucleotides read TGTGCCAGCAGCAAGGACCGGGAGCAGCCCCAGCATTTT. This encodes CASSKDREQPQHF.

This clone was recorded a few times. For the CDR3, the DNA is TGTGCCAGCAGATTACAGAACACTGAAGCTTTCTTT. Its translation is CASRLQNTEAFF. The chain combines TRBV5-5 with TRBJ1-1; D unclear. V was cut by 5 bases and J by 1 base, with 6 bases left in between. CDR1 is SGHKS, CDR2 YYEKEE, per germline (reference sequence). The CDR3 loop spans 12 amino acids.

The J gene is TRBJ2-7, the V gene TRBV29-1; 8 bases map to TRBD1. Germline V gene data show CDR1 as SQVTM and CDR2 as ANQGSEA. The V gene end was trimmed by 4 bases and the J gene end by 7 bases; junction bases not matched to a gene: 9. CDR3 length: 13 residues. CDR3 amino acids: CSVVGTGLREQYF. The CDR3 nucleotides are TGCAGCGTTGTCGGGACAGGCCTTCGTGAGCAGTACTTC.

V and J are TRBV28 and TRBJ2-3, with 7 bases aligning to TRBD2. Germline trimming cut 6 bases from V and 3 bases from J; bases unmatched to any gene: 6. The germline V gene encodes CDR1 MDHEN and CDR2 SYDVKM. The CDR3 consists of 14 residues. The CDR3 DNA reads TGTGCCAGCAGGGGGGGGAGGTGGACAGATACGCAGTATTTT. Translated, it gives CASRGGRWTDTQYF.

This clone was observed a handful of times. V and J are TRBV28 and TRBJ1-1; 8 positions match TRBD1. CDR1 MDHEN and CDR2 SYDVKM come from the germline V gene. Trimming cost V 5 bases and J 5 bases; bases outside gene matches: 7. The CDR3 length is 14 residues. Here the CDR3 DNA reads TGTGCCAGCAGTACTCACAGGGGGAGGACTGAAGCTTTCTTT. Protein sequence: CASSTHRGRTEAFF. Full variable domain (outside the CDR3, taken from reference TRBV28 and TRBJ1-1): DVKVTQSSRYLVKRTGEKVFLECVQDMDHENMFWYRQDPGLGLRLIYFSYDVKMKEKGDIPEGYSVSREKKERFSLILESASTNQTSMYLCASSTHRGRTEAFFGQGTRLTVV.

CDR3 DNA sequence: TGTGCCAGCCGCGGGGACAGGGGGATTCTTGGTGGAAACACCATATATTTT. Its protein product is CASRGDRGILGGNTIYF. The rearrangement uses TRBV21-1 and TRBJ1-3; the table calls TRBD1, which could not be checked here. TRBV21-1 is given as a pseudogene. CDR3 length: 17 residues.

The chain recombines TRBV28 with TRBJ1-5; weak D call: TRBD1 (5 bases). Trimming took 5 bases from V and 3 from J, leaving 17 bases between them. Germline assignment: CDR1 MDHEN and CDR2 SYDVKM. The CDR3 consists of 16 residues. The CDR3 loop is CASSLTPGRLNQPQHF. DNA for the CDR3: TGTGCCAGCAGTCTTACTCCGGGACGGCTCAATCAGCCCCAGCATTTT.

A word on this clone: This same CDR3 is encoded by further DNA sequences in the sample. The rearrangement links TRBV5-1 to TRBJ1-4; a possible D gene is TRBD1 (6 bases). The ends were cut back, 2 bases at V and 8 bases at J, with 13 bases in the middle. This CDR3 contains 14 residues. Germline V gene sequence: CDR1 SGHRS, CDR2 YFSETQ. This chain's CDR3 is CASSFRGQGEKLFF. Written as DNA, the CDR3 is TGCGCCAGCAGCTTCCGGGGGCAAGGGGAAAAACTGTTTTTT.

This clone was detected once. V usage is TRBV9 and J usage is TRBJ1-2; tentative D call: TRBD1 (5 bases). The CDR3 loop spans 14 amino acids. Germline V gives CDR1 SGDLS, CDR2 YYNGEE. V shed 4 bases and J shed 0 bases, with 10 bases lying between them. The CDR3 loop reads CASSPTDPNYGYTF. The CDR3 DNA reads TGTGCCAGCAGCCCGACAGACCCTAACTATGGCTACACCTTC.

J is TRBJ1-5 and V is TRBV2, with 7 bases lining up with TRBD1. CDR3 length equals 14 residues. Germline CDR1 SNHLY, CDR2 FYNNEI. Trimming took 6 bases from V and 3 from J; bases not matched to a gene: 5. DNA of the CDR3: TGTGCCAGCAGCCCCGGGACAGTCAATCAGCCCCAGCATTTT. This codes for CASSPGTVNQPQHF.

Regarding this clone: Other DNA sequences of this sample code for an identical CDR3. This chain joins TRBV5-1 and TRBJ1-5, with TRBD1 matching 7 bases. The V gene's germline CDR1 is SGHRS and CDR2 YFSETQ. The CDR3 contains 15 residues. The J segment lost 4 bases and the V segment lost 0 bases, leaving 4 bases of the junction unmatched. CDR3 bases: TGCGCCAGCAGCTTGGGTGGGACAGCTAATCAGCCCCAGCATTTT. As protein: CASSLGGTANQPQHF.

The genes are TRBV27 and TRBJ1-6; a weak D match, TRBD1 (6 bases). V dropped 3 bases and J dropped 2 bases, with 8 bases sitting between them. The CDR3 has 15 residues. Germline CDR1 and CDR2: MNHEY and SMNVEV (reference sequence). The CDR3 nucleotides are TGTGCCAGCAGTTTCGGGGGCCCCTATAATTCACCCCTCCACTTT. Its translation is CASSFGGPYNSPLHF.

CDR3 in amino acids: CASSYGAFPDTQYF. The CDR3 region has the DNA TGTGCCAGCAGTTACGGTGCTTTTCCAGATACGCAGTATTTT. The chain combines TRBV6-6 with TRBJ2-3; D is ambiguous. V was shortened by 2 bases and J by 4 bases, with 10 bases between the two germline ends. Germline CDR1 and CDR2: MNHNY and SVGAGI (reference sequence). CDR3 length: 14 residues.

This clone has only one observation. Other nucleotide sequences in the sample specify the same CDR3. The V gene is TRBV9, the J gene TRBJ2-5, with D uncertain. Trimming removed 0 bases from V and 4 bases from J, with 10 bases in between. CDR1 and CDR2 from the germline V gene are SGDLS and YYNGEE. CDR3 size: 14 residues. As DNA, the CDR3 is TGTGCCAGCAGCGTAGGTTTAGCTGGAGAGACCCAGTACTTC. It is translated as CASSVGLAGETQYF.

The chain employs TRBV28 and TRBJ1-2, with D hard to call. Germline V gene sequence: CDR1 MDHEN, CDR2 SYDVKM. Trimming pared 6 bases from V and 1 base from J, leaving 9 bases between. The CDR3 totals 13 residues. The CDR3: CASRIGFNYGYTF. CDR3 nucleotides: TGTGCCAGCAGAATTGGCTTTAACTATGGCTACACCTTC.

The V gene is TRBV9, the J gene TRBJ1-5; TRBD1 aligns across 9 bases. The junction had 3 bases not matched to a gene; V was cut back by 4 bases and J by 7 bases. This CDR3 has 13 residues. In germline, CDR1 is SGDLS, CDR2 YYNGEE. CDR3 in amino acids: CASSPQGAQPQHF. CDR3 sequence (DNA): TGTGCCAGCAGCCCACAGGGGGCGCAGCCCCAGCATTTT.